This T cell receptor (beta chain) derives from a study of T cell repertoires in cytomegalovirus infection. The study's findings and limits: The response measured ex vivo was dominated by TCR beta clonotypes (HLA-C-restricted and CMV-specific).

The CDR3 loop spans 13 amino acids. Trimming took 6 bases from V and 4 from J, leaving 7 bases between them. Germline-derived CDR1 and CDR2 are SEHNR and FQNEAQ (reference sequence). The table lists this clonotype with a few counts. Its target is not known. MiXCR was run by TCRdb on the reads, yielding one entry per CDR3 protein. This sample has roughly 220,000 distinct CDR3 sequences, with less than 50% found just once. Sequences were derived from CD8+ T cells from cultured PBMCs, sampled from culture after CMV antigen stimulation. The sequence was collected from a human donor in good health (CMV status not recorded). Some clones in this sample may be carry-over from other donors' samples. This chain uses TRBV7-9 with TRBJ2-6; D is ambiguous. The CDR3 sequence is CASSPPGANVLTF. The CDR3 region has the DNA TGTGCCAGCAGTCCCCCCGGGGCCAACGTCCTGACTTTC.